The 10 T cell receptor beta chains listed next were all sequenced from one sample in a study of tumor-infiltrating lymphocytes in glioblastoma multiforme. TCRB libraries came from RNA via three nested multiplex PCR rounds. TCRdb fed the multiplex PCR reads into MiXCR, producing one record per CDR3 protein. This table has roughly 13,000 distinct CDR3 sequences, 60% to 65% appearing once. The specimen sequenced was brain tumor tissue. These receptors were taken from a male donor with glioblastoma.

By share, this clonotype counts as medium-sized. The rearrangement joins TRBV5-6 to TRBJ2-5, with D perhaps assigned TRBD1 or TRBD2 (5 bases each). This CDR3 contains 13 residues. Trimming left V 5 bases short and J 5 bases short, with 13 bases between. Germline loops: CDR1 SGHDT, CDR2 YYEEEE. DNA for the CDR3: TGTGCCAGCAGTTGGGTGGGGGTGGAGACCCAGTACTTC. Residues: CASSWVGVETQYF. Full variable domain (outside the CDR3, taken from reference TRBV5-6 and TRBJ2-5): DAGVTQSPTHLIKTRGQQVTLRCSPKSGHDTVSWYQQALGQGPQFIFQYYEEEERQRGNFPDRFSGHQFPNYSSELNVNALLLGDSALYLCASSWVGVETQYFGPGTRLLVL.

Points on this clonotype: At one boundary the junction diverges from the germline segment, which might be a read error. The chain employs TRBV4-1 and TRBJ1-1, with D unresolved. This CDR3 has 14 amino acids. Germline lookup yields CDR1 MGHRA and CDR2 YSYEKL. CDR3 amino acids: CASRQDELLTEAFF. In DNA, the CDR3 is TGCGCTAGCAGACAAGATGAGTTACTCACTGAAGCTTTCTTT.

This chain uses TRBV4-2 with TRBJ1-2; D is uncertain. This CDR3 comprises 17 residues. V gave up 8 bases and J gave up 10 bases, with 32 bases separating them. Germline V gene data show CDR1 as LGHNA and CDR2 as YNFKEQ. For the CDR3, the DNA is TGTGCCAGCGGCCGATCCCGTTTGAGTCGTTCTAACTACGACTACACCTTC. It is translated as CASGRSRLSRSNYDYTF.

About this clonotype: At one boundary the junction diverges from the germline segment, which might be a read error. In DNA, the CDR3 is TGTGTCAGCAGCTTTGAGAGCACAGATACGCAGTATTTT. The encoded protein is CVSSFESTDTQYF. The chain uses TRBV7-8 and TRBJ2-3, with unresolved D. This CDR3 is 13 amino acids long. Germline CDR1 SGHVS, CDR2 FQNEAQ.

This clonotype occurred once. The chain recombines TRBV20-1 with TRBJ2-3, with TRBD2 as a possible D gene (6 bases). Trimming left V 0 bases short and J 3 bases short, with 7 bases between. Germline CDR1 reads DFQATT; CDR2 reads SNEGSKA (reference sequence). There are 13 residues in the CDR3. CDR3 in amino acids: CSARDGRTDTQYF. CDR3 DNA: TGCAGTGCTAGAGATGGGAGGACAGATACGCAGTATTTT.

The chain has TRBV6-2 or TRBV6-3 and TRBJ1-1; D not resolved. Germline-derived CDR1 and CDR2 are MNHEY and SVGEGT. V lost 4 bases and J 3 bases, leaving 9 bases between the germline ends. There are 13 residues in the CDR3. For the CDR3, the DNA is TGTGCCAGCAGTTTCGACCGTTACACTGAAGCTTTCTTT. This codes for CASSFDRYTEAFF.

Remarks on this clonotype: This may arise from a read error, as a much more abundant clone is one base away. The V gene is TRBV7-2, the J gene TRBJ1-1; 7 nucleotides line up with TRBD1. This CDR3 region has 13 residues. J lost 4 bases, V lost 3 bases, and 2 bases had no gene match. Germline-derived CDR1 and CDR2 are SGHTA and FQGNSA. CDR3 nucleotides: TGTGCCAGCAGCTTGGACAGGAGCACTGAAGCTTTCTTT. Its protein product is CASSLDRSTEAFF.

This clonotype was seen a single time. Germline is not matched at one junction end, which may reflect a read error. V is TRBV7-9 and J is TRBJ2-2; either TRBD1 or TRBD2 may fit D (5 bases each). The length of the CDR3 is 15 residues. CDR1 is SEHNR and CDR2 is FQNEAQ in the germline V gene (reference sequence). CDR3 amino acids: CASSLEGVGTGELFF. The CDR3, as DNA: TGTGCCAGCAGCTTAGAAGGGGTTGGCACCGGGGAGCTGTTTTTC.

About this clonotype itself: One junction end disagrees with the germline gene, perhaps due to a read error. The CDR3 here is CASTPDGAPYISPLHF. The CDR3, as DNA: TGTGCCAGCACCCCAGACGGCGCTCCCTATATTTCACCCCTCCACTTT. V is TRBV6-1 and J is TRBJ1-6; D not resolved. Germline V lookup: CDR1 MNHNS, CDR2 SASEGT. The CDR3 is 16 amino acids.

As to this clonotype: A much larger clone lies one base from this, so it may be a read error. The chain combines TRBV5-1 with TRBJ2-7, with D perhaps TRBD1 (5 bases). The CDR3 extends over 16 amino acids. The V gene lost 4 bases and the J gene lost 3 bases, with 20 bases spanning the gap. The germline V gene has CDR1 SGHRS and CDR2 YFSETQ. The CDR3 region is CASSPQGTVAHYEQYF. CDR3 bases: TGCGCCAGCAGCCCCCAGGGAACAGTTGCCCACTACGAGCAGTACTTC.